This T cell receptor (beta chain) was retrieved from a study of cytomegalovirus exposure and HLA in healthy donors. V lost 0 bases, J lost 1 base, and 4 bases stayed unmatched. Per the germline V gene, CDR1 is SGHTA and CDR2 is FQGNSA. This CDR3 has 16 residues. The primer mix had 60 Vbeta and 13 Jbeta primers. Clones were read by immunoSEQ multiplex PCR, and TCRdb kept only the in-frame ones, dropping some. Of 140,000 or so clones in the sample, about 84% were seen once. The chain links TRBV7-2 to TRBJ2-3, with TRBD2 matching 7 bases. Sequencing used PBMCs. The sequence was collected from a male donor in good health and CMV-seronegative. CDR3 loop: CASSLALGGGTDTQYF. The CDR3 nucleotides are TGTGCCAGCAGCTTAGCGCTTGGGGGGGGCACAGATACGCAGTATTTT.